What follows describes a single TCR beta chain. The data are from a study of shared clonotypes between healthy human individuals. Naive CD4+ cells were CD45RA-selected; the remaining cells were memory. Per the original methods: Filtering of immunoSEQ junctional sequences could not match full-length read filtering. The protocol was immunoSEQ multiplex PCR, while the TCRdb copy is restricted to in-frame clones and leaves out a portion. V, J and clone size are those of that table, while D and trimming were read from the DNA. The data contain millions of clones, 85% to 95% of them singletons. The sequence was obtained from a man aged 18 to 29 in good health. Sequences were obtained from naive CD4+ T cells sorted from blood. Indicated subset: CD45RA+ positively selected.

The CDR3 sequence is CASSDRGLNEKLFF. DNA of the CDR3: TGTGCCAGCAGTGACAGGGGGCTTAATGAAAAACTGTTTTTT. This chain connects TRBV6-6 to TRBJ1-4, with 10 positions matching TRBD1. J gave up 4 bases and V 5 bases, and 1 base lay outside the gene matches. This CDR3 region has 14 residues. The germline V gene has CDR1 MNHNY and CDR2 SVGAGI (reference sequence).